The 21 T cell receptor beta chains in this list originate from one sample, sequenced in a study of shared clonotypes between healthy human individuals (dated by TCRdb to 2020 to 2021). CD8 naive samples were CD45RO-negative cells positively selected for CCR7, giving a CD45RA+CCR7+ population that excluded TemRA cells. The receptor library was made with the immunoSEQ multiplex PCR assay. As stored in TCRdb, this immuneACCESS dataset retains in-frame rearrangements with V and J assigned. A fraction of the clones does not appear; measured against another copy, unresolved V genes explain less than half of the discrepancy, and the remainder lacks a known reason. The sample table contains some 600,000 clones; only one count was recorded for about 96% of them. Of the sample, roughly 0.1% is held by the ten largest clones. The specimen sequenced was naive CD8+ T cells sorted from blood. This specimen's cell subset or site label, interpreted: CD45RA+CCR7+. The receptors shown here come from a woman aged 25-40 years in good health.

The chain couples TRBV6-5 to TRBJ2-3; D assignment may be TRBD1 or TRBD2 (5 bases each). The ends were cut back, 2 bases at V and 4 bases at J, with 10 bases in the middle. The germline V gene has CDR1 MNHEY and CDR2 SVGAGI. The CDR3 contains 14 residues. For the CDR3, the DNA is TGTGCCAGCAGTTACGAGGGGCTCTCAGATACGCAGTATTTT. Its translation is CASSYEGLSDTQYF.

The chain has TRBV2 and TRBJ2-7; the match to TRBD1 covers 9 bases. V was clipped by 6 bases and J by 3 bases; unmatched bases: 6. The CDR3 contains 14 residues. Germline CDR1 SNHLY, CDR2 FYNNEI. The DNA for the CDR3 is TGTGCCAGCAGAAGACAGGGGGGGGACTACGAGCAGTACTTC. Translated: CASRRQGGDYEQYF.

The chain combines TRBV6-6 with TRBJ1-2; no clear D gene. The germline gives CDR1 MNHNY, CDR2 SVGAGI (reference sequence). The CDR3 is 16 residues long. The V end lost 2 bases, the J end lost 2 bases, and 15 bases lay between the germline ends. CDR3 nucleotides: TGTGCCAGCAGTTACACCACCGGGGTCGGGAACTATGGCTACACCTTC. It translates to CASSYTTGVGNYGYTF.

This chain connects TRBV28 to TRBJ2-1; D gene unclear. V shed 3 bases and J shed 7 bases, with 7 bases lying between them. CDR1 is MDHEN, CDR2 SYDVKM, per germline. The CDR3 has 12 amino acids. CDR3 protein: CASSFVRNEQFF. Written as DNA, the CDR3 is TGTGCCAGCAGTTTTGTGAGGAATGAGCAGTTCTTC.

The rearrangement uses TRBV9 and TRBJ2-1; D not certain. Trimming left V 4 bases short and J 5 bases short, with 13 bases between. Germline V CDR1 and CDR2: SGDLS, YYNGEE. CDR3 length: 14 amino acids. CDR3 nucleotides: TGTGCCAGCAGCCTAGACTTCCCAAACAATGAGCAGTTCTTC. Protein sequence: CASSLDFPNNEQFF.

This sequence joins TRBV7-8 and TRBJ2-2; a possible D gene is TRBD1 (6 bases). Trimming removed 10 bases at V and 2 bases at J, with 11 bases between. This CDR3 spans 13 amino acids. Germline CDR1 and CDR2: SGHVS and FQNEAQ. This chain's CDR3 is CAIDRTNTGELFF. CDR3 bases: TGTGCCATTGACAGGACAAACACCGGGGAGCTGTTTTTT.

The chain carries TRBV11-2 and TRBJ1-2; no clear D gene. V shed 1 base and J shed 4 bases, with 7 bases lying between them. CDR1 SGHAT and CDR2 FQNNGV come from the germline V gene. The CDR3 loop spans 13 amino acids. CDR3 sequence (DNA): TGTGCCAGCAGCTTAGTAGGTCGCTATGGCTACACCTTC. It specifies CASSLVGRYGYTF.

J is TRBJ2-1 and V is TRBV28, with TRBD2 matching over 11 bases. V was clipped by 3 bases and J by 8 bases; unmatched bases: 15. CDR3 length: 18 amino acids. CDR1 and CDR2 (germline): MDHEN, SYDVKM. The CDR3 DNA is TGTGCCAGCAGTTTCCCCGTAGCGGGAGGGCCCTCGGTACATGAGCAGTTCTTC. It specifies CASSFPVAGGPSVHEQFF. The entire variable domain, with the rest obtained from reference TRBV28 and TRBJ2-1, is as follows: DVKVTQSSRYLVKRTGEKVFLECVQDMDHENMFWYRQDPGLGLRLIYFSYDVKMKEKGDIPEGYSVSREKKERFSLILESASTNQTSMYLCASSFPVAGGPSVHEQFFGPGTRLTVL.

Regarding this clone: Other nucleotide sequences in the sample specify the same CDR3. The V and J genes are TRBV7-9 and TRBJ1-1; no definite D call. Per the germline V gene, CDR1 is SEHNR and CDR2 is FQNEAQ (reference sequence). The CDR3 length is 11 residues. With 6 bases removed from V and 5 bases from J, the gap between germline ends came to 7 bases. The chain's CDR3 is CASRSNTEAFF. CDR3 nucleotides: TGTGCCAGCAGGTCAAATACTGAAGCTTTCTTT.

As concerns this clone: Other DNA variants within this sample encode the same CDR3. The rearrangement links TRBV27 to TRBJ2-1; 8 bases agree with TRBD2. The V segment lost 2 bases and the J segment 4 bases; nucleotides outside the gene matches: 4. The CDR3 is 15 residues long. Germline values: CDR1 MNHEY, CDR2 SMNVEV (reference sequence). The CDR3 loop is CASSLSGSPYNEQFF. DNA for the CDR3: TGTGCCAGCAGTTTAAGCGGGAGTCCGTACAATGAGCAGTTCTTC.

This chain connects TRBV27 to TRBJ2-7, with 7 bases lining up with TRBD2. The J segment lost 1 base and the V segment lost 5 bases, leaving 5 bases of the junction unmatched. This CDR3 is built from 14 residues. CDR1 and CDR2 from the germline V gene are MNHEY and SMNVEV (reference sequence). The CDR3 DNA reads TGTGCCAGCAGTCCAGCAGCGGGGTCCTACGAGCAGTACTTC. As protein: CASSPAAGSYEQYF.

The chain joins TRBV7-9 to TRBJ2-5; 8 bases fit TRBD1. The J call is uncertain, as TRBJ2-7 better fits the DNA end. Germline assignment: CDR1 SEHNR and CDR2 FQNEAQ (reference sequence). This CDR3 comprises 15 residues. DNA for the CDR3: TGTGCCAGCAGCTTAGCGACAGGGGAGCTCCACGAGCAGTACTTC. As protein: CASSLATGELHEQYF.

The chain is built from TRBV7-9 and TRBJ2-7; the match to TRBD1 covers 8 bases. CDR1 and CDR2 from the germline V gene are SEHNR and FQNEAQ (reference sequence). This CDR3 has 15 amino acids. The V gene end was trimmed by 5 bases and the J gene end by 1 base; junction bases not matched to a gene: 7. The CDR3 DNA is TGTGCCAGCAGCCAAATAAGGACAGGGTCCTACGAGCAGTACTTC. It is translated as CASSQIRTGSYEQYF.

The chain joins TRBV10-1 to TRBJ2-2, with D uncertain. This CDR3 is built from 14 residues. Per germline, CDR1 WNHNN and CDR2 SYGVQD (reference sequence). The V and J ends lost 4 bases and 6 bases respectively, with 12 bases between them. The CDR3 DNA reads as TGCGCCAGCAGTGTGGAGACTTCGCCCGGGGAGCTGTTTTTT. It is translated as CASSVETSPGELFF.

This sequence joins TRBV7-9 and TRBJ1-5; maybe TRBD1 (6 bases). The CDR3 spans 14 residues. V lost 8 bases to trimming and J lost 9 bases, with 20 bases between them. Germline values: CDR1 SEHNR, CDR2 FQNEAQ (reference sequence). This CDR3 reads CASSRDTELGPQHF. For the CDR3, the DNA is TGTGCCAGCTCCCGGGACACCGAGCTAGGGCCCCAGCATTTT.

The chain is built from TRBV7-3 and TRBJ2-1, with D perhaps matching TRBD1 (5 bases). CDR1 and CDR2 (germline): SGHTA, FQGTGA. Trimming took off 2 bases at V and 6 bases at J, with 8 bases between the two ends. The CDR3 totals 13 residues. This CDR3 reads CASSLPTGNEQFF. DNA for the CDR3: TGTGCCAGCAGCTTACCAACAGGCAATGAGCAGTTCTTC.

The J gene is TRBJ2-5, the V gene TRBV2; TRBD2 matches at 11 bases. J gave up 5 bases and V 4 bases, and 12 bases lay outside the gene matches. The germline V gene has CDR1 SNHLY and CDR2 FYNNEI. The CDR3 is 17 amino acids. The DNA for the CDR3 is TGTGCCAGCAGTGCGACCTTAGCGGGAGGGCCGGAGGAGACCCAGTACTTC. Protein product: CASSATLAGGPEETQYF.

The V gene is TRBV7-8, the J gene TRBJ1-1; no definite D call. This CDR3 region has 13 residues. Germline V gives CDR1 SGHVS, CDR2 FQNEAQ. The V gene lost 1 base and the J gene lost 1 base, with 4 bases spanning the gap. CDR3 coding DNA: TGTGCCAGCAGCTTAGACAGGAACACTGAAGCTTTCTTT. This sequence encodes CASSLDRNTEAFF.

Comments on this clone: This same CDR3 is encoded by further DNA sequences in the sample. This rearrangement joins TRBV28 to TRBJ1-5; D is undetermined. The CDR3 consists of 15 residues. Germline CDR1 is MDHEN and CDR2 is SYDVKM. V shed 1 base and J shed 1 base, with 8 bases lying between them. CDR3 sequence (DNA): TGTGCCAGCAGTTTATCCCTGGGCAGCAATCAGCCCCAGCATTTT. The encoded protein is CASSLSLGSNQPQHF.

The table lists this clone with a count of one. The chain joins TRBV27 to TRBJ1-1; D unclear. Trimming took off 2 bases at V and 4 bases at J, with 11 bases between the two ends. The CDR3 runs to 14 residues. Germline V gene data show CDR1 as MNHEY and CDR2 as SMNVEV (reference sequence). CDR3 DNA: TGTGCCAGCAGTTTAGGAGCCATCGTCACTGAAGCTTTCTTT. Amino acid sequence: CASSLGAIVTEAFF.

The CDR3 sequence is CASSLGTSGSNEQFF. The CDR3 nucleotides are TGTGCCAGCAGTTTGGGGACTAGCGGGAGTAATGAGCAGTTCTTC. The chain uses TRBV28 and TRBJ2-1; TRBD2 aligns across 14 bases. This CDR3 contains 15 residues. Germline CDR1 MDHEN, CDR2 SYDVKM. V was clipped by 3 bases and J by 7 bases; unmatched bases: 2. Variable domain in full (rest from reference TRBV28 and TRBJ2-1): DVKVTQSSRYLVKRTGEKVFLECVQDMDHENMFWYRQDPGLGLRLIYFSYDVKMKEKGDIPEGYSVSREKKERFSLILESASTNQTSMYLCASSLGTSGSNEQFFGPGTRLTVL.